This is a list of T cell receptor beta chains from one sample in a study of beta chain features in type 1 diabetes. The protocol was immunoSEQ multiplex PCR, while the TCRdb copy is restricted to in-frame clones and leaves out a portion. The sample contains a few hundred thousand clones, approximately 12% of which appear only once. The sequenced sample was naive CD4+ T cells from blood. The receptors come from a woman under 30 with type 1 diabetes. Each CDR3 is given with its conserved first and last residue. The D gene is left open where the match is weak.

>TRBV18|TRBJ2-7|TRBD1
CASSARDSAYEQYF
>TRBV5-1|TRBJ1-5|TRBD1
CASSLGDSFYQPQHF
>TRBV9|TRBJ1-4|.
CASSLTGWDEKLFF
>TRBV2|TRBJ1-4|.
CASRAVGRNEKLFF
>TRBV5-5|TRBJ2-5|.
CASRLAGREETQYF
>TRBV25-1|TRBJ2-5|TRBD1
CASSGTDLETQYF
>TRBV6-6|TRBJ2-6|.
CASSAGDSGANVLTF
>TRBV28|TRBJ1-5|TRBD1
CASSPTGYSNQPQHF
>TRBV19|TRBJ1-5|.
CASTPPRRGPGNQPQHF
>TRBV20-1|TRBJ1-2|.
CSASLYGYTF
>TRBV7-9|TRBJ2-7|TRBD1
CASSSTGGFYEQYF
>TRBV9|TRBJ1-5|.
CASSVEGGNQPQHF
>TRBV7-9|TRBJ1-1|.
CASSLDTGNTEAFF
>TRBV9|TRBJ2-7|.
CASSVEGLAGEQYF
>TRBV4-2|TRBJ2-3|TRBD2
CASSQGLAGGSSTDTQYF
>TRBV5-4|TRBJ2-1|.
CASSLGPSDNEQFF
>TRBV9|TRBJ2-1|TRBD2
CASSVATQVPSGSINEQFF
>TRBV7-8|TRBJ2-7|TRBD1
CASSLVGQSKYEQYF
>TRBV6-5|TRBJ2-1|.
CASSSVVQFF
>TRBV28|TRBJ2-7|.
CASSLGQGYEQYF
>TRBV14|TRBJ2-5|TRBD2
CASSPGGPRETQYF
>TRBV28|TRBJ2-1|TRBD1
CASSLSGGYEQFF
>TRBV6-4|TRBJ1-2|.
CASSEAYGYTF
>TRBV10-3|TRBJ2-1|TRBD2
CAISEISGGAAEQFF
>TRBV7-9|TRBJ2-7|TRBD2
CASSSGREYEQYF
>TRBV5-6|TRBJ2-5|TRBD2
CASSLFGGTTETQYF
>TRBV7-9|TRBJ2-7|.
CASSLGGGTPEQYF
>TRBV9|TRBJ2-7|TRBD2
CASSVGLAGGEQYF
>TRBV15|TRBJ2-7|TRBD2
CATRRAGVFQQYF
>TRBV10-3|TRBJ1-1|.
CAISGTSMDTEAFF
>TRBV7-2|TRBJ1-5|.
CASSPRGLRGNQPQHF
>TRBV15|TRBJ1-4|.
CATSRAQGGKLFF
>TRBV5-1|TRBJ2-5|TRBD2
CASSFTSGEETQYF
>TRBV7-2|TRBJ1-2|.
CASSVRDMLSYGYTF
>TRBV27|TRBJ2-1|.
CASSTHRVDYEQFF
>TRBV6-1|TRBJ2-3|TRBD2
CASSRGGDTQYF
>TRBV4-3|TRBJ2-1|TRBD2
CASSQTRTSGNYNEQFF